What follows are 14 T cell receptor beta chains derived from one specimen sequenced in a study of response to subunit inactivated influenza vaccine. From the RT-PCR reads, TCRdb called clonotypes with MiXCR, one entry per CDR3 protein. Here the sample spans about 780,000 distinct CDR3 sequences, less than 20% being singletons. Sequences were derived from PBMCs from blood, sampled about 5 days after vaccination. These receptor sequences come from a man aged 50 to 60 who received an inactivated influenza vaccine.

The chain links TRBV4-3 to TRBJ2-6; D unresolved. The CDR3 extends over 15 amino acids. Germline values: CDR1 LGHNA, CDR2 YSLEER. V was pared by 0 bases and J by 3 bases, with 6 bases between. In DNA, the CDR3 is TGCGCCAGCAGCCAAGATGGGTTTGGGGCCAACGTCCTGACTTTC. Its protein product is CASSQDGFGANVLTF.

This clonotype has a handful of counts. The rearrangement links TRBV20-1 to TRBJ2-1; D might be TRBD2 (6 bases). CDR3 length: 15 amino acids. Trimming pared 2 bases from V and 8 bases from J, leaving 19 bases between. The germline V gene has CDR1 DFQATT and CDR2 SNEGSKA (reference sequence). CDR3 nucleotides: TGCAGTGCTAGACGGGGGTCCGGAGGATACCATGAGCAGTTCTTC. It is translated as CSARRGSGGYHEQFF.

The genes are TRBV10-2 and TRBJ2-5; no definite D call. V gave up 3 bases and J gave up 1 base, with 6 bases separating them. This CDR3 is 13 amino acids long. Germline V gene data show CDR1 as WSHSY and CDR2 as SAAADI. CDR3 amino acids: CASSDPVQETQYF. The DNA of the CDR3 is TGCGCCAGCAGTGATCCTGTCCAAGAGACCCAGTACTTC.

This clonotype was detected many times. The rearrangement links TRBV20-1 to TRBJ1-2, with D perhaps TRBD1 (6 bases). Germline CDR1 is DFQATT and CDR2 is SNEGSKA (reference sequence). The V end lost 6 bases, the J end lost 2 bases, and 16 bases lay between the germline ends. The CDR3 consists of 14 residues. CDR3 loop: CSALGGRNNYGYTF. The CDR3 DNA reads TGCAGTGCCCTCGGGGGGCGGAACAACTATGGCTACACCTTC.

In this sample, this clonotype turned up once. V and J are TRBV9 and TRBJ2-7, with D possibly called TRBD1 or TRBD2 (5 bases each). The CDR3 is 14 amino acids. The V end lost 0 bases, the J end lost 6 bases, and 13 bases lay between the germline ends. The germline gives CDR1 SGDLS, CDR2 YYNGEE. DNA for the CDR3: TGTGCCAGCAGCGTAGCCTCAGGGACGGGCGAGCAGTACTTC. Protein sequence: CASSVASGTGEQYF.

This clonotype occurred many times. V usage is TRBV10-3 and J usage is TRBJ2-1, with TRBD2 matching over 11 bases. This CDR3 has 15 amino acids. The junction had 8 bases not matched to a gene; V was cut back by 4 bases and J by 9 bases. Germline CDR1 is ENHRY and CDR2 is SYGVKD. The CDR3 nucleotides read TGTGCCATCAGTGCCTCACTAGCGGGGGACGCTGAGCAGTTCTTC. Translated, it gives CAISASLAGDAEQFF.

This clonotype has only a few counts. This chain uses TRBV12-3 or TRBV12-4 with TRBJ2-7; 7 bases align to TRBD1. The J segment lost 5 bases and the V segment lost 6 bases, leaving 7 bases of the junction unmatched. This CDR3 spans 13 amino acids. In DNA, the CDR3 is TGTGCCAGCAGACAGGGGCCATCGGACGAGCAGTACTTC. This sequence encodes CASRQGPSDEQYF.

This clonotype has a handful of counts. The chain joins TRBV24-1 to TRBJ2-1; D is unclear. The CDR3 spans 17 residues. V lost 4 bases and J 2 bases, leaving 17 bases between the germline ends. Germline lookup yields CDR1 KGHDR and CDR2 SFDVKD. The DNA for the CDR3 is TGTGCCACCAGTGACTTGATCTCAAGCTATACCTACAATGAGCAGTTCTTC. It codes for CATSDLISSYTYNEQFF.

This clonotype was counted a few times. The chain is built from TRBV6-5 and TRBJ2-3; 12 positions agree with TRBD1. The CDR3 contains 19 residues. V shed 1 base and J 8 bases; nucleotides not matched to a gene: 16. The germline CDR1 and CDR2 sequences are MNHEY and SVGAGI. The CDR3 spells CASSYWGTGGDYGSATQYF. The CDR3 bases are TGTGCCAGCAGTTACTGGGGGACAGGGGGCGACTATGGTTCAGCTACGCAGTATTTT.

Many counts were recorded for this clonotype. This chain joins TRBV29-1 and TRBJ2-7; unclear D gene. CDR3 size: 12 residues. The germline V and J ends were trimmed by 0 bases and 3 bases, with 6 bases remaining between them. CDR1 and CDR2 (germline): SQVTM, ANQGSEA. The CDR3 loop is CSVEDRYYEQYF. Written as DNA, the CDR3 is TGCAGCGTTGAAGATCGGTACTACGAGCAGTACTTC.

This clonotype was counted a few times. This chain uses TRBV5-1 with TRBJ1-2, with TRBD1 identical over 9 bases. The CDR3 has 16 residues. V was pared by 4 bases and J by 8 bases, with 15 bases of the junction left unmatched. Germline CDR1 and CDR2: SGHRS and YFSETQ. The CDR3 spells CASSGDREMIPEGYTF. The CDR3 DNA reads TGCGCCAGCAGCGGGGACAGGGAGATGATTCCGGAAGGCTACACCTTC.

Written as DNA, the CDR3 is TGTGCCAGCAGCCACCCCCGCGCGGGCCAAGAGACCCAGTACTTC. Protein: CASSHPRAGQETQYF. The gene calls are TRBV6-2 or TRBV6-3 and TRBJ2-5; a possible D gene is TRBD2 (5 bases). The V gene lost 6 bases and the J gene lost 1 base, with 15 bases spanning the gap. CDR3 length: 15 residues. Germline CDR1 is MNHEY and CDR2 is SVGEGT.

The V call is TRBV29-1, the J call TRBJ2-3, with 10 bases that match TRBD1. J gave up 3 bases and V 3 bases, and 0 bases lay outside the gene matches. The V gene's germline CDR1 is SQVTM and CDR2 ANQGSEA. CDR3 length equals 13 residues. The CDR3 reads CSVEGQGTDTQYF. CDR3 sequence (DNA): TGCAGCGTTGAGGGACAGGGGACAGATACGCAGTATTTT.

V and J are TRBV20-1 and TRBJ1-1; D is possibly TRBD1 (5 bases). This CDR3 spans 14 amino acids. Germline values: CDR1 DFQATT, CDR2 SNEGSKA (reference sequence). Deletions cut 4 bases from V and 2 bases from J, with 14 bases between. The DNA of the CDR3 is TGCAGTGCTACAGACAACAGGCCCAACACTGAAGCTTTCTTT. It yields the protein CSATDNRPNTEAFF.